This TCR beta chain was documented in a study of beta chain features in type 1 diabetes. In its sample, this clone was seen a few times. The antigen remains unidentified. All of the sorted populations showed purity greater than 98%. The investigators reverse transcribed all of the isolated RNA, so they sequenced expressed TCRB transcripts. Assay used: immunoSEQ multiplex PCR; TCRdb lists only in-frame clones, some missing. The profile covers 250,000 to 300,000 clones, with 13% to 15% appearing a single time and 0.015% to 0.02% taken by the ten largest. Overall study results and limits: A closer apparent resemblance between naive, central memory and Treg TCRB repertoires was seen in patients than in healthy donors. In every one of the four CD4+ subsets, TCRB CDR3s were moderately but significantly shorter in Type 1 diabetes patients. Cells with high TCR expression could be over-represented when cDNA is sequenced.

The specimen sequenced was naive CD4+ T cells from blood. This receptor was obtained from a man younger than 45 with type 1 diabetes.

CDR3: CATGLAGVGNTQYF. CDR3 coding DNA: TGTGCCACTGGACTAGCGGGAGTAGGAAATACGCAGTATTTT. This chain links TRBV28 with TRBJ2-3, with 13 bases lining up with TRBD2. V was pared by 10 bases and J by 7 bases, with 8 bases of the junction left unmatched. This CDR3 spans 14 amino acids. Germline-derived CDR1 and CDR2 are MDHEN and SYDVKM.